The sequence of this T cell receptor beta chain was determined in a study of cytomegalovirus exposure and HLA in healthy donors. Study context: Of several hundred genotyped donors, roughly 81% grouped in the Caucasian-associated ancestry cluster. General study points: Of the V segments, some could not be distinguished, including TRBV6-2 and TRBV6-3, and were excluded. Later analysis found that TCR beta chains associated with HLA were more clonally expanded than other, equally common chains.

This clone was seen a few times. Antigen unknown. Germline lookup yields CDR1 SGHNT and CDR2 YYREEE (reference sequence). Deletions cut 2 bases from V and 1 base from J, with 9 bases between. The CDR3 has 14 residues. The study ran its PCR with 60 Vbeta and 13 Jbeta primers. Authors' methods: As a later analysis found, there were 70 million to 90 million unique TCR beta chains, of which roughly 11 million were shared. Profiling relied on immunoSEQ multiplex PCR, and the TCRdb table lists in-frame clones only, not all of them. V, J and clone size reflect that table, while D and trimming were determined from the DNA. The repertoire holds around 150,000 clones, over 70% seen once, with 5% to 5.5% in the top ten.

This clonotype was obtained from a male donor in good health and CMV-seronegative. Sequenced input: PBMCs. The chain joins TRBV5-4 to TRBJ1-1; possibly TRBD1 for D (6 bases). CDR3: CASSFGQRNTEAFF. The CDR3, as DNA: TGTGCCAGCAGCTTCGGACAGAGGAACACTGAAGCTTTCTTT.